This T cell receptor beta chain was sequenced during a study of T cells in Graves' hyperthyroidism and ophthalmopathy. Study details: At initial diagnosis, before any treatment had begun, peripheral blood was obtained. Regarding the study as a whole: Most clonotypes expanded in thyroid above 0.001 were likewise present in blood.

Trimming removed 3 bases from V and 3 bases from J, with 14 bases in between. The CDR3 sequence is 15 residues long. CDR1 is MGHDK, CDR2 SYGVNS, per germline. Template material for amplifying TCR beta CDR3 regions consisted of RNA transcripts. TCR CDR3 underwent first-round RT-PCR with the HTBI primer set. TCRdb ran MiXCR on the multiplex PCR reads and lists one entry per CDR3 protein. The sample records just under 750,000 distinct CDR3 sequences, over 35% being singletons. Comments on this clonotype: Its specificity is not known.

The chain uses TRBV25-1 and TRBJ2-5; maybe TRBD1 (6 bases). Material: blood. This sequence was found in a woman aged 40-49 years with Graves' hyperthyroidism. CDR3 bases: TGTGCCAGCAGTGAGACAGGTGTAGGAGAAGAGACCCAGTACTTC. The encoded protein is CASSETGVGEETQYF.